Below, 4 T cell receptor beta chains from the same sample are listed, as sequenced in a study of blood T cell repertoires in COVID-19. Assay used: immunoSEQ multiplex PCR; TCRdb lists only in-frame clones, some missing. The table shows just under 85,000 clones, with about 88% occurring only once. Sequencing was done on a sample of peripheral blood. The receptors were sampled from an elderly man with active or convalescent COVID-19.

This chain uses TRBV7-2 with TRBJ2-1; unclear D gene. Germline values: CDR1 SGHTA, CDR2 FQGNSA. The CDR3 loop spans 15 amino acids. V shed 1 base and J shed 0 bases, with 7 bases lying between them. CDR3 sequence reads: CASSLGASSYNEQFF. CDR3 DNA sequence: TGTGCCAGCAGCTTAGGCGCGAGCTCCTACAATGAGCAGTTCTTC.

The chain is built from TRBV10-1 and TRBJ2-3; a possible D gene is TRBD1 (5 bases). Trimming left V 6 bases short and J 2 bases short, with 15 bases between. This CDR3 is built from 15 residues. Germline V gives CDR1 WNHNN, CDR2 SYGVQD (reference sequence). CDR3 amino acids: CASSQDTLLTDTQYF. The CDR3 DNA is TGCGCCAGCAGCCAGGACACCCTCCTCACAGATACGCAGTATTTT.

This sequence joins TRBV19 and TRBJ1-4, with a tentative D call TRBD1 (6 bases). The CDR3 covers 13 residues. Per the germline V gene, CDR1 is LNHDA and CDR2 is SQIVND (reference sequence). Trimming shortened V by 5 bases and J by 8 bases, and 12 bases separated the two germline ends. The CDR3 loop reads CASSYRVDEKLFF. DNA for the CDR3: TGTGCCAGTAGTTACAGGGTTGACGAAAAACTGTTTTTT.

This chain's CDR3 is CASSPRRSGEQFF. The CDR3 nucleotides read TGTGCCAGCAGCCCAAGGCGGTCGGGTGAGCAGTTCTTC. The J gene is TRBJ2-1, the V gene TRBV3-1 (or the pseudogene TRBV3-2), with D unresolved. The CDR3 covers 13 residues. V lost 4 bases and J lost 9, with 13 bases in between. In germline, CDR1 is LGHDT, CDR2 YNNKEL (reference sequence).